This TCR beta chain was documented in a study of blood T cell repertoires in COVID-19. In the study overall: Sources were T cells, B-cell-depleted T cells, or PBMCs; the material itself was cDNA or gDNA.

Authors' processing steps: Using reference gene primer amplification, nucleated cell counts were estimated. Here immunoSEQ multiplex PCR was the method, and the copy in TCRdb shows in-frame clones only, minus some. V, J and clone size reflect that table, while D and trimming were determined from the DNA. The table records 200,000 or so clones, 80% to 90% of them present only once. Seattle's cohort entered during active infection and was followed longitudinally. Per germline, CDR1 LNHNV and CDR2 YYDKDF (reference sequence). Between the trimmed V and J ends, which lost 4 bases and 2 bases, there was a span of 9 bases. The CDR3 is 14 amino acids.

The specimen sequenced was peripheral blood. The source is a woman of 80 years or more with COVID-19, enrolled during active disease. V is TRBV15 and J is TRBJ1-5; weak D call: TRBD1 (6 bases). CDR3 loop: CATSKAGGNQPQHF. The CDR3 region has the DNA TGTGCCACCAGCAAAGCAGGGGGCAATCAGCCCCAGCATTTT.